The 10 T cell receptor beta chains given below trace back to one sample, sequenced in a study of shared clonotypes between healthy human individuals. The method was immunoSEQ multiplex PCR; TCRdb's version includes in-frame clones alone and lacks a portion of them. This table has some 1 million clones, more than 65% appearing once. The specimen was memory CD4+ T cells sorted from blood. Stated subset: CD45RA-negative fraction. These receptors were collected from a man aged 18-30 years in good health.

The chain carries TRBV11-2 and TRBJ2-5; 9 bases are shared with TRBD2. Germline V lookup: CDR1 SGHAT, CDR2 FQNNGV. This CDR3 comprises 14 residues. With V trimmed by 5 bases and J by 5 bases, 6 bases remained unmatched. The chain's CDR3 is CASSPSGVGETQYF. CDR3 nucleotide sequence: TGTGCCAGCAGCCCTAGCGGGGTTGGGGAGACCCAGTACTTC.

This clone was picked up one time. The chain combines TRBV4-1 with TRBJ2-1; TRBD2 matches at 7 bases. This CDR3 contains 16 residues. After removal of 0 bases from V and 6 bases from J, the junction contained 8 bases not matched to a gene. Per germline, CDR1 MGHRA and CDR2 YSYEKL. Here the CDR3 DNA reads TGCGCCAGCAGCCAAGATGGCGGGAGTCAACGCAATGAGCAGTTCTTC. Encoded protein: CASSQDGGSQRNEQFF.

This chain connects TRBV11-2 to TRBJ2-3; D not certain. The CDR3 covers 12 residues. Per germline, CDR1 SGHAT and CDR2 FQNNGV. Trimming shortened V by 4 bases and J by 2 bases, and 4 bases separated the two germline ends. The CDR3 is CASSYITDTQYF. The DNA of the CDR3 is TGTGCCAGCAGCTACATCACAGATACGCAGTATTTT.

V gene TRBV2 combines with J gene TRBJ2-5; 15 nucleotides match TRBD2. This CDR3 spans 15 amino acids. With V trimmed by 5 bases and J by 4 bases, 2 bases remained unmatched. Germline loops: CDR1 SNHLY, CDR2 FYNNEI. CDR3 DNA: TGTGCCAGCAGTCCGGGACTAGCGGGGGGAGAGACCCAGTACTTC. It is translated as CASSPGLAGGETQYF.

The chain is built from TRBV25-1 and TRBJ2-4; D gene ambiguous. The CDR3 sequence is 14 residues long. Trimming took 2 bases from V and 8 from J, leaving 13 bases between them. Looked up from germline, CDR1 is MGHDK and CDR2 is SYGVNS. CDR3 sequence: CASSEGGEVYIQYF. The CDR3 region has the DNA TGTGCCAGCAGTGAAGGCGGTGAGGTTTACATTCAGTACTTC.

J is TRBJ1-3 and V is TRBV10-2; D is uncertain. Trimming stripped 7 bases from V and 4 bases from J, with 11 bases between. CDR1 and CDR2 from the germline V gene are WSHSY and SAAADI. The CDR3 sequence is 13 residues long. CDR3 coding DNA: TGCGCCAGCACGAGCGGGTTGGGAAACACCATATATTTT. It yields the protein CASTSGLGNTIYF.

The V call is TRBV5-1, the J call TRBJ1-1; 8 bases match TRBD1. The CDR3 has 14 amino acids. Trimming removed 4 bases from V and 1 base from J; junction bases left unmatched: 3. Germline CDR1 and CDR2: SGHRS and YFSETQ. CDR3 sequence: CASSEGQANTEAFF. The CDR3 nucleotides are TGCGCCAGCAGCGAGGGACAGGCGAACACTGAAGCTTTCTTT.

The rearrangement uses TRBV30 and TRBJ1-2; D gene ambiguous. The CDR3 runs to 13 residues. V lost 8 bases, J lost 0 bases, and 13 bases lay in between. From germline, CDR1 is GTSNPN and CDR2 SVGIG (reference sequence). The CDR3 is CAASLGPNYGYTF. CDR3 DNA: TGTGCCGCCTCGCTAGGGCCTAACTATGGCTACACCTTC.

The chain links TRBV15 to TRBJ2-5; 15 nucleotides agree with TRBD2. CDR1 is LNHNV, CDR2 YYDKDF, per germline (reference sequence). There are 17 residues in the CDR3. V dropped 2 bases and J dropped 5; count of bases not matched to a gene: 6. The CDR3 region has the DNA TGTGCCACCAGCAGACCCGCAGGGACTAGCGGGAGGGAGACCCAGTACTTC. It codes for CATSRPAGTSGRETQYF.

This clone was counted between two and nine times. The chain recombines TRBV7-9 with TRBJ1-6, with D possibly being TRBD1 (5 bases). The V end was cut by 3 bases, the J end by 7 bases, with 16 bases between. This CDR3 spans 16 amino acids. Looked up from germline, CDR1 is SEHNR and CDR2 is FQNEAQ (reference sequence). The CDR3 nucleotides are TGTGCCAGCAGCTTCGGGGCAGCCTTCTTAAATTCACCCCTCCACTTT. Translated, it gives CASSFGAAFLNSPLHF.